What follows are 2 T cell receptor beta chains derived from one specimen sequenced in a study of T cells after yellow fever vaccination. Using its own MiXCR run on the 5' RACE reads, TCRdb lists one record per CDR3 protein. The sample consists of approximately 250,000 distinct CDR3 sequences, about 7% of them appearing once. Source: CD4+ T cells sorted from PBMCs, taken on the day of the yellow fever booster vaccination. The receptors derive from a man younger than 45 who received the YFV17D yellow fever vaccine.

Ten or more counts support this clonotype. This rearrangement joins TRBV5-4 to TRBJ2-1, with TRBD2 as a possible D gene (6 bases). Trimming stripped 0 bases from V and 0 bases from J, with 10 bases between. The CDR3 runs to 16 residues. Germline CDR1 SGHNT, CDR2 YYREEE (reference sequence). The CDR3 DNA sequence: TGTGCCAGCAGCTTGGGGCGGGAAAGCTCCTACAATGAGCAGTTCTTC. It translates to CASSLGRESSYNEQFF.

The chain couples TRBV5-1 to TRBJ2-1, with 15 bases identical to TRBD2. Trimming removed 5 bases from V and 10 bases from J; junction bases left unmatched: 10. This CDR3 is built from 16 residues. CDR1 and CDR2 (germline): SGHRS, YFSETQ. CDR3: CASSEQGLAGGWEQFF. DNA of the CDR3: TGCGCCAGCAGTGAACAGGGACTAGCGGGAGGATGGGAGCAGTTCTTC.